Described below is a single TCR beta chain sequence and its context. The antigen remains unidentified. The CDR3 runs to 16 residues. Germline CDR1 reads SGHDT; CDR2 reads YYEEEE. V was trimmed by 2 bases and J by 0 bases, leaving 9 bases between them. TCRdb's table, derived via immunoSEQ multiplex PCR, lists solely in-frame clones and lacks some. The sample shows 55,000 to 65,000 clones, approximately 90% of them seen only once. The investigators sampled blood at baseline, at cycle 4 day 1, and at cycle 7 day 1. The record originates from a study of OX40 agonist ivuxolimab in advanced cancers. As for the study in general: Ivuxolimab was delivered to patients intravenously every 2 weeks at doses spanning 0.01 to 10 mg/kg. Study-wide results and caveats: Some nonresponders also had low normalized T-cell clonal expansion. Blood T cells, both CD4+ and CD8+, expanded clonally by week 6 at 0.1 to 3.0 mg/kg.

The J gene is TRBJ2-6, the V gene TRBV5-6; D not resolved. The input for sequencing was CD4+ or CD8+ T cells sorted from blood, taken in a trial of the OX40 agonist ivuxolimab. This clonotype was sampled from an adult with an advanced solid tumor such as melanoma, head and neck, liver or kidney cancer. The DNA of the CDR3 is TGTGCCAGCAGCTTTAACAGCTTCTCTGGGGCCAACGTCCTGACTTTC. This translates into CASSFNSFSGANVLTF.